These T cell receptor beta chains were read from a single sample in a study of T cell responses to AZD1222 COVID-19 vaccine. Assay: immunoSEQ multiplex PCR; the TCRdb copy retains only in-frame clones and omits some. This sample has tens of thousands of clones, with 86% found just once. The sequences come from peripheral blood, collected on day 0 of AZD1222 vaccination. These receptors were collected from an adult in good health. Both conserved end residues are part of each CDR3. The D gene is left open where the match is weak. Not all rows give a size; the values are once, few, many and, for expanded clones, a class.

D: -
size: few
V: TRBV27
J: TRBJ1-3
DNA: TGTGCCAGCAGTTTATCCGGGGTCCTCTCTGGAAACACCATATATTTT
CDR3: CASSLSGVLSGNTIYF

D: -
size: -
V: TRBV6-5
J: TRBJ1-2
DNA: TGTGCCAGCAGAGAGACAGGCGTTTACTATGGCTACACCTTC
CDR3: CASRETGVYYGYTF

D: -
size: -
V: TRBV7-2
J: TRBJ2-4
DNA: TGTGCCAGCAGCCCGGGCGGCCAGGGGGGACAAAACATTCAGTACTTC
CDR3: CASSPGGQGGQNIQYF

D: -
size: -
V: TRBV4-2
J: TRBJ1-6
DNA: TGTGCCAGCAGCCAGGGGGCGGAATCACCCCTCCACTTT
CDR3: CASSQGAESPLHF

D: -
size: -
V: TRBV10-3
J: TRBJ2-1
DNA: TGTGCCATCAGTGAGTCTCTGGGCAGAGGCTCCTACAATGAGCAGTTCTTC
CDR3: CAISESLGRGSYNEQFF

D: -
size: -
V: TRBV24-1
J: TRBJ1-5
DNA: TGTGCCACCAGTGCCAGGTCCCTCAATCAGCCCCAGCATTTT
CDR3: CATSARSLNQPQHF

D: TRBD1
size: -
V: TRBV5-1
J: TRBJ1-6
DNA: TGCGCCAGCAGCTTGGCCGGGACAGGGTCTAATTCACCCCTCCACTTT
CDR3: CASSLAGTGSNSPLHF

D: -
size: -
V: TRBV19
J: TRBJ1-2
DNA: TGTGCCAGTAGACAGACGGGCCAGGGGCGCACTAACTATGGCTACACCTTC
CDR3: CASRQTGQGRTNYGYTF

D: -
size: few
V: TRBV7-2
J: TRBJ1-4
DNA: TGTGCCAGCAGCTTTACTAATGAAAAACTGTTTTTT
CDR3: CASSFTNEKLFF

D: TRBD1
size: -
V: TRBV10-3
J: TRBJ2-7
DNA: TGTGCCATCAGGGGAGTGGACAGGGCGGCCTACGAGCAGTACTTC
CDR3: CAIRGVDRAAYEQYF

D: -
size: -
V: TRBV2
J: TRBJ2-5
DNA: TGTGCCAGCAGTCTAGGACGGAGGGGGCAAGAGACCCAGTACTTC
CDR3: CASSLGRRGQETQYF

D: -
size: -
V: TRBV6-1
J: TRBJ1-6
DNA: TGTGCCAGCAGTGAACAGGGATCGTCAAATTCACCCCTCCACTTT
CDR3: CASSEQGSSNSPLHF

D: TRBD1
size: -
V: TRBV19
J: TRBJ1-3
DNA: TGTGCCACAAAATCAGGGGGAATTCGAAACACCATATATTTT
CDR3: CATKSGGIRNTIYF

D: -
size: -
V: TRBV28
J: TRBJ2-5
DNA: TGTGCCAGCAGTTTAAATACAGCCCGAGAGACCCAGTACTTC
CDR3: CASSLNTARETQYF

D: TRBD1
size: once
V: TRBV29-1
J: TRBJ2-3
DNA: TGCAGCGTTGAGACAGGGGGCACAGATACGCAGTATTTT
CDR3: CSVETGGTDTQYF

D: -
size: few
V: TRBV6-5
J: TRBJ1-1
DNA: TGTGCCAGCAGTTACTCGAATCAGAACACTGAAGCTTTCTTT
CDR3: CASSYSNQNTEAFF

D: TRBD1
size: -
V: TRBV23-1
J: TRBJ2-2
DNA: TGCGCCAGCAGTCAATCGACAGGGCCGTCCACCGGGGAGCTGTTTTTT
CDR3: CASSQSTGPSTGELFF

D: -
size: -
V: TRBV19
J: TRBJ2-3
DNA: TGTGCCAGTAGGAGCAGGATCACAGATACGCAGTATTTT
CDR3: CASRSRITDTQYF

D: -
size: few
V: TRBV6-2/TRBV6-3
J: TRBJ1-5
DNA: TGTGCCAGCAGCCCAGGGAGTTCTCAGCCCCAGCATTTT
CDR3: CASSPGSSQPQHF

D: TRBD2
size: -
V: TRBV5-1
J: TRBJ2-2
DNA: TGCGCCAGCAGCGGCGGGACTAGCGGGGGGAACACCGGGGAGCTGTTTTTT
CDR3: CASSGGTSGGNTGELFF

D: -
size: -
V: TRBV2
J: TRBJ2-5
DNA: TGTGCCAGCAGTGACCCGGGACATCTGGGAGAGACCCAGTACTTC
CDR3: CASSDPGHLGETQYF

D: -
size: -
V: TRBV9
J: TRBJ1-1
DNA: TGTGCCAGCAGCGTAGGGCAGTCCGGTATGGCTTTCTTT
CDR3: CASSVGQSGMAFF

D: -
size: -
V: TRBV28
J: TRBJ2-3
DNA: TGTGCCAGCAGAGGGCGGGGTGGCACAGATACGCAGTATTTT
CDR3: CASRGRGGTDTQYF

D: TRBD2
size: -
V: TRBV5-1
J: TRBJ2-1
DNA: TGCGCCAGCAGCCAAGGGTTCCTAGCGGGAGCTAGCTCCTACAATGAGCAGTTCTTC
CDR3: CASSQGFLAGASSYNEQFF

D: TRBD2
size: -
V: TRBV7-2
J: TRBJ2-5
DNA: TGTGCCAGCAGCTTGGCACTAGCGAGGGAGACCCAGTACTTC
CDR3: CASSLALARETQYF

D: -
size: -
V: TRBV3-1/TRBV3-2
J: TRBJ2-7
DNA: TGTGCCAGCAGCCAGAGTTACGAGCAGTACTTC
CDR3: CASSQSYEQYF

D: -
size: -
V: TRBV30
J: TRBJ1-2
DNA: TGTGCCTGGACCTTAGGGGGAGGCTACACCTTC
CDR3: CAWTLGGGYTF

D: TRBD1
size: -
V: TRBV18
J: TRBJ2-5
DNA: TGTGCCAGCTCACTAGGGACAGGGGCTCAAGAGACCCAGTACTTC
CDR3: CASSLGTGAQETQYF

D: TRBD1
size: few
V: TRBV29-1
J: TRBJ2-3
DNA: TGCAGCGGGTCGGACAGGATTAGGGCAGATACGCAGTATTTT
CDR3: CSGSDRIRADTQYF

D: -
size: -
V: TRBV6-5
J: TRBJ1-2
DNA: TGTGCCAGCAGTTCGACCCCGGTTCATTACACCTTC
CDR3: CASSSTPVHYTF

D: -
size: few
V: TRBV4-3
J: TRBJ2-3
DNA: TGCGCCAGCAGCCAAGAGGGGCTAAGCACAGATACGCAGTATTTT
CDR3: CASSQEGLSTDTQYF

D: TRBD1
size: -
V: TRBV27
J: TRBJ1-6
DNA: TGTGCCAGCAGTTGGGGACAGGGGGTTGGTTCACCCCTCCACTTT
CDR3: CASSWGQGVGSPLHF

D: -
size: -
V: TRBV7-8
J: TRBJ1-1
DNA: TGTGCCAGCAGCTTAAGGTCAGACAACACTGAAGCTTTCTTT
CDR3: CASSLRSDNTEAFF

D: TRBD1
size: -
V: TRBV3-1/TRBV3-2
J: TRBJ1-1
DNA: TGTGCCAGCAGCCCCCGCGACAGGGGGAGTAACACTGAAGCTTTCTTT
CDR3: CASSPRDRGSNTEAFF

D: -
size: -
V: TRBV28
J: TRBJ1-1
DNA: TGTGCCAGCAGTTTAGTGGGCTTGACAATGAACACTGAAGCTTTCTTT
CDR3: CASSLVGLTMNTEAFF

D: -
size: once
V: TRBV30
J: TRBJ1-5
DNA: TGTGCCTGGAGTGGTGGGACAACCAATCAGCCCCAGCATTTT
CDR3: CAWSGGTTNQPQHF

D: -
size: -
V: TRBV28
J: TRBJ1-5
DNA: TGTGCCAGCAGTTTGCCCCAGATGGGGCGCAATCAGCCCCAGCATTTT
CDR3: CASSLPQMGRNQPQHF

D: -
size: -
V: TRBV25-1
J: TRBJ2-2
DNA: TGTGCCAGCAGTGAACGGGGCGGGGCGCCCACCGGGGAGCTGTTTTTT
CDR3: CASSERGGAPTGELFF

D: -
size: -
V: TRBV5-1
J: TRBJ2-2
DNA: TGCGCCAGCAGCTTCTGGAAAGCGGCGAACACCGGGGAGCTGTTTTTT
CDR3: CASSFWKAANTGELFF

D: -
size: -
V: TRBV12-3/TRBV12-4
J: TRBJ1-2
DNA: TGTGCCAGCAGTGTTGACATCACTGGCTACACCTTC
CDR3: CASSVDITGYTF

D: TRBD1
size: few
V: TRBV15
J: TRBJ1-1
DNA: TGTGCCACCAACGAGGGGGCGAACACTGAAGCTTTCTTT
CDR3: CATNEGANTEAFF

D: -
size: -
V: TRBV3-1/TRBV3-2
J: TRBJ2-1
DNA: TGTGCCAGCAGCCAACCCTCCCGTTTGGGCGCGGATGAGCAGTTCTTC
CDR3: CASSQPSRLGADEQFF

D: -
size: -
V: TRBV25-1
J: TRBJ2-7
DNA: TGTGCCAGCAGTAAGGACAACCACGCCTACGAGCAGTACTTC
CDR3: CASSKDNHAYEQYF

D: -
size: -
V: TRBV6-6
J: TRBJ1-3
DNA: TGTGCCAGCAGGGGCCCCGGAAACACCATATATTTT
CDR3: CASRGPGNTIYF

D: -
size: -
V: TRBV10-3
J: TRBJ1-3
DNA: TGTGCCATCAGTGAGCCGTCTGGAAACACCATATATTTT
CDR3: CAISEPSGNTIYF

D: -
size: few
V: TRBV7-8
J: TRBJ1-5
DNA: TGTGCCAGCAGCCCCGGAGGCAATCAGCCCCAGCATTTT
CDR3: CASSPGGNQPQHF

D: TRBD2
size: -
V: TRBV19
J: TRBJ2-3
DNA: TGTGCCAGTAGTCCCGGGCTAGCGGGAACAGATACGCAGTATTTT
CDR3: CASSPGLAGTDTQYF

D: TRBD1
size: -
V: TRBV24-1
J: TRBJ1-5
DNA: TGTGCCACCAGTGATTCACAGGGGGCCGGCAATCAGCCCCAGCATTTT
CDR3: CATSDSQGAGNQPQHF

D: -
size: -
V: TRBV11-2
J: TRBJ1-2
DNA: TGTGCCAGCAGCTTAGTTCCCCAGGGTAACTATGGCTACACCTTC
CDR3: CASSLVPQGNYGYTF

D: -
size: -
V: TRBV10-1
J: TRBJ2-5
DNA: TGCGCCAGCAGTGGGGAGAGGCAAGAGACCCAGTACTTC
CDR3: CASSGERQETQYF

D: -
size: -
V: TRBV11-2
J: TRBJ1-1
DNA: TGTGCCAGCAGCTTACAGGGGCGAACACCAACGGATGAAGCTTTCTTT
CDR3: CASSLQGRTPTDEAFF

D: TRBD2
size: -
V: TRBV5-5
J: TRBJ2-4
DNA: TGTGCCAGCAGTCAAGGGACTAGCGGGAGCGGGGGCAAAAACATTCAGTACTTC
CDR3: CASSQGTSGSGGKNIQYF

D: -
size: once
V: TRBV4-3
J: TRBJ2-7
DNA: TGCGCCAGCAGCCAAGACTGGCCCCCCGGGGGGCCCTCCTACGAGCAGTACTTC
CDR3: CASSQDWPPGGPSYEQYF

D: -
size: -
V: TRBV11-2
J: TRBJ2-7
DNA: TGTGCCAGCAGCTTGGGGGGGCGGCCGGAGCAGTACTTC
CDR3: CASSLGGRPEQYF